A single sample is the source of the 27 T cell receptor beta chains below, sequenced in a study of OX40 agonist ivuxolimab in advanced cancers. This table comes from immunoSEQ multiplex PCR, and its TCRdb copy is limited to in-frame clones, with some not included. This table has almost 70,000 clones, nearly 90% appearing once. The specimen comprised CD4+ or CD8+ T cells sorted from blood, sampled in a trial of the OX40 agonist ivuxolimab. The origin of the receptors is an adult with an advanced solid tumor such as melanoma, head and neck, liver or kidney cancer.

CDR3 residues: CASSQEGHRFIAKNIQYF. The CDR3 DNA follows: TGTGCCAGCAGCCAAGAGGGGCACAGGTTTATAGCCAAAAACATTCAGTACTTC. This rearrangement joins TRBV4-2 to TRBJ2-4; the D gene is possibly TRBD1 (5 bases). The CDR3 totals 18 residues. Trimming stripped 0 bases from V and 0 bases from J, with 15 bases between. Per the germline V gene, CDR1 is LGHNA and CDR2 is YNFKEQ.

V is TRBV4-1 and J is TRBJ1-3; 8 nucleotides align to TRBD1. The V and J ends lost 4 bases and 2 bases, in that order; junction bases with no gene match: 4. CDR3 length equals 15 residues. Germline assignment: CDR1 MGHRA and CDR2 YSYEKL. The CDR3 loop reads CASSLGQGPGNTIYF. CDR3 DNA sequence: TGCGCCAGCAGCCTTGGACAGGGCCCTGGAAACACCATATATTTT.

The chain carries TRBV4-3 and TRBJ2-7; TRBD2 matches at 11 bases. Trimming took 2 bases from V and 2 from J; bases not matched to a gene: 2. Germline CDR1 LGHNA, CDR2 YSLEER. The CDR3 totals 15 residues. CDR3 region: CASSQRLAGTYEQYF. The CDR3 coding sequence is TGCGCCAGCAGCCAAAGACTAGCGGGAACCTACGAGCAGTACTTC.

The chain has TRBV19 and TRBJ2-7, with D perhaps given as TRBD1 or TRBD2 (5 bases each). V was clipped by 5 bases and J by 7 bases, with 24 bases between them. The CDR3 runs 16 residues. The V gene's germline CDR1 is LNHDA and CDR2 SQIVND (reference sequence). This CDR3 reads CASSPHRDRTRREQYF. The CDR3 coding sequence is TGTGCCAGTAGTCCTCACCGGGACCGCACTAGGAGAGAGCAGTACTTC. The variable domain in full, completed from reference TRBV19 and TRBJ2-7, reads DGGITQSPKYLFRKEGQNVTLSCEQNLNHDAMYWYRQDPGQGLRLIYYSQIVNDFQKGDIAEGYSVSREKKESFPLTVTSAQKNPTAFYLCASSPHRDRTRREQYFGPGTRLTVT.

The J gene is TRBJ2-7, the V gene TRBV11-2; 10 bases match TRBD1. The CDR3 length is 16 residues. V shed 3 bases and J 1 base; nucleotides not matched to a gene: 6. Germline lookup yields CDR1 SGHAT and CDR2 FQNNGV. CDR3 loop: CASSFQPGQGSYEQYF. In nucleotides, the CDR3 is TGTGCCAGCAGCTTTCAACCGGGACAGGGGTCCTACGAGCAGTACTTC.

This chain links TRBV9 with TRBJ1-4, with D possibly matching TRBD1 (5 bases). The germline V gene encodes CDR1 SGDLS and CDR2 YYNGEE. The V end lost 0 bases, the J end lost 3 bases, and 6 bases lay between the germline ends. The CDR3 consists of 14 residues. The CDR3 bases are TGTGCCAGCAGCGTAGCGGGGGCTAATGAAAAACTGTTTTTT. This gives the protein CASSVAGANEKLFF.

The chain has TRBV28 and TRBJ1-2; unclear D gene. V dropped 3 bases and J dropped 1 base, with 3 bases sitting between them. CDR1 is MDHEN and CDR2 is SYDVKM in the germline V gene. The CDR3 consists of 12 residues. CDR3 region: CASSLGNYGYTF. DNA of the CDR3: TGTGCCAGCAGTTTGGGTAACTATGGCTACACCTTC.

The chain couples TRBV28 to TRBJ1-4; D perhaps matches TRBD1 (6 bases). The CDR3 contains 14 residues. V was cut by 4 bases and J by 5 bases, with 11 bases left in between. Germline CDR1 MDHEN, CDR2 SYDVKM. CDR3 loop: CASSWGAGNEKLFF. The CDR3 coding sequence is TGTGCCAGCAGTTGGGGGGCCGGAAATGAAAAACTGTTTTTT.

The chain has TRBV7-8 and TRBJ2-5; D unresolved. The end of the DNA aligns better with TRBJ2-7, so the J call may be wrong. The CDR3 runs to 12 residues. The V gene's germline CDR1 is SGHVS and CDR2 FQNEAQ. The CDR3 coding sequence is TGTGCCAGCAGCCCTCCGCGCGACGAGCAGTACTTC. It encodes CASSPPRDEQYF.

The CDR3 sequence: CASSLSTSASYNEQFF. CDR3 coding DNA: TGTGCCAGCAGCCTGTCCACTAGCGCCTCCTACAATGAGCAGTTCTTC. The V and J genes are TRBV4-2 and TRBJ2-1, with 7 nucleotides matching TRBD2. This CDR3 contains 16 residues. The V and J ends lost 4 bases and 0 bases, in that order; junction bases with no gene match: 6. Germline V gene sequence: CDR1 LGHNA, CDR2 YNFKEQ.

The gene calls are TRBV11-2 and TRBJ1-2, with a tentative D call TRBD1 (5 bases). Trimming removed 0 bases at V and 2 bases at J, with 16 bases between. The CDR3 consists of 17 residues. Germline V gene sequence: CDR1 SGHAT, CDR2 FQNNGV. CDR3 sequence (DNA): TGTGCCAGCAGCTTAGATCTTTTGGGCAGGGTCAACTATGGCTACACCTTC. It encodes CASSLDLLGRVNYGYTF. The full variable domain, rest sourced from reference TRBV11-2 and TRBJ1-2, is EAGVAQSPRYKIIEKRQSVAFWCNPISGHATLYWYQQILGQGPKLLIQFQNNGVVDDSQLPKDRFSAERLKGVDSTLKIQPAKLEDSAVYLCASSLDLLGRVNYGYTFGSGTRLTVV.

V gene TRBV6-1 combines with J gene TRBJ2-7, with TRBD2 matching over 7 bases. V trimming: 11 bases; J trimming: 4 bases; junction bases outside the gene matches: 8. The CDR3 consists of 12 residues. Germline V gene lookup returns CDR1 MNHNS and CDR2 SASEGT. The CDR3 nucleotides are TGTGCCTCGGCGGGGGTTGGATACGAGCAGTACTTC. Translating gives CASAGVGYEQYF.

The rearrangement links TRBV6-5 to TRBJ2-7; D gene uncertain. Trimming cost V 0 bases and J 6 bases, with 12 bases left between them. This CDR3 has 14 residues. CDR1 is MNHEY and CDR2 is SVGAGI in the germline V gene. CDR3 sequence (DNA): TGTGCCAGCAGTTACTCGATTTTCGTGGGCGAGCAGTACTTC. Translated: CASSYSIFVGEQYF.

This clone has just one count. V is TRBV6-5 and J is TRBJ2-2; 7 bases map to TRBD2. Germline assignment: CDR1 MNHEY and CDR2 SVGAGI. V lost 6 bases to trimming and J lost 5 bases; unmatched junction nucleotides: 9. The CDR3 extends over 15 amino acids. The DNA of the CDR3 is TGTGCCAGCAGCCGAGCGGGGATGGGTACCGGGGAGCTGTTTTTT. Translation: CASSRAGMGTGELFF.

This clone appeared a single time. The rearrangement uses TRBV9 and TRBJ2-3; 9 bases agree with TRBD2. CDR1 and CDR2 (germline): SGDLS, YYNGEE. V dropped 4 bases and J dropped 3; count of bases not matched to a gene: 9. The CDR3 has 16 amino acids. CDR3 nucleotides: TGTGCCAGCAGCCCCTCCGGGACTAGCAGGACAGATACGCAGTATTTT. It specifies CASSPSGTSRTDTQYF.

The chain combines TRBV7-9 with TRBJ2-7; 9 nucleotides align to TRBD1. The germline V gene encodes CDR1 SEHNR and CDR2 FQNEAQ (reference sequence). The CDR3 has 14 amino acids. The V gene end was trimmed by 5 bases and the J gene end by 1 base; junction bases not matched to a gene: 3. Written as DNA, the CDR3 is TGTGCCAGCAGCACGACAGGGGGATCCTACGAGCAGTACTTC. Translated, it gives CASSTTGGSYEQYF.

The chain has TRBV7-8 and TRBJ2-5, with TRBD2 matching 8 bases. This CDR3 comprises 11 residues. V shed 11 bases and J 3 bases; nucleotides not matched to a gene: 2. CDR1 is SGHVS and CDR2 is FQNEAQ in the germline V gene. The CDR3 is CAAGGEETQYF. The DNA for the CDR3 is TGTGCCGCGGGGGGTGAAGAGACCCAGTACTTC.

A few counts support this clone. The V call is TRBV7-6, the J call TRBJ2-1, with 7 bases aligning to TRBD2. Trimming removed 5 bases from V and 9 bases from J; junction bases left unmatched: 4. CDR3 length: 12 amino acids. Germline V lookup: CDR1 SGHVS, CDR2 FNYEAQ. This chain's CDR3 is CASSPAGVEQFF. The CDR3 nucleotides read TGTGCCAGCAGCCCCGCGGGAGTTGAGCAGTTCTTC.

The chain uses TRBV30 and TRBJ2-7; D is unresolved. The CDR3 is made up of 11 amino acids. The V and J ends lost 2 bases and 4 bases respectively, with 6 bases between them. From germline, CDR1 is GTSNPN and CDR2 SVGIG (reference sequence). The CDR3 DNA reads as TGTGCCTGGAGTAGGTCTTACGAGCAGTACTTC. Residues: CAWSRSYEQYF.

The chain carries TRBV9 and TRBJ2-1, with 7 bases identical to TRBD2. The CDR3 is made up of 15 amino acids. V dropped 0 bases and J dropped 9; count of bases not matched to a gene: 9. Germline CDR1 SGDLS, CDR2 YYNGEE. CDR3 sequence reads: CASSVAGTTIGEQFF. CDR3 nucleotide sequence: TGTGCCAGCAGCGTAGCTGGGACTACTATCGGTGAGCAGTTCTTC.

This clone appeared once. The rearrangement links TRBV13 to TRBJ2-7, with D tentatively TRBD2 (6 bases). This CDR3 region has 14 residues. Looked up from germline, CDR1 is PRHDT and CDR2 is FYEKMQ (reference sequence). V was cut by 2 bases and J by 2 bases, with 10 bases left in between. The chain's CDR3 is CASSLRAGTYEQYF. CDR3 DNA sequence: TGTGCCAGCAGCTTAAGGGCGGGGACCTACGAGCAGTACTTC.

The chain employs TRBV4-1 and TRBJ2-5; D call uncertain. Germline CDR1 MGHRA, CDR2 YSYEKL. This CDR3 has 14 amino acids. V lost 0 bases, J lost 7 bases, and 12 bases lay in between. CDR3 DNA sequence: TGCGCCAGCAGCCAAGAAATACAACTTGGGACCCAGTACTTC. Amino acids: CASSQEIQLGTQYF.

The chain combines TRBV5-5 with TRBJ2-3; possible D gene TRBD2, 6 bases. CDR1 and CDR2 (germline): SGHKS, YYEKEE (reference sequence). The CDR3 sequence is 16 residues long. V lost 5 bases, J lost 6 bases, and 22 bases lay in between. The CDR3 protein is CASRPRGTASPDTQYF. The CDR3 coding sequence is TGTGCCAGCAGACCACGGGGGACCGCCTCCCCGGATACGCAGTATTTT.

This clone was counted a single time. V usage is TRBV7-9 and J usage is TRBJ1-4; D gene ambiguous. The CDR3 covers 12 residues. V shed 1 base and J shed 10 bases, with 7 bases lying between them. From germline, CDR1 is SEHNR and CDR2 FQNEAQ (reference sequence). The CDR3 here is CASSLDSGKLFF. CDR3 in DNA: TGTGCCAGCAGCTTAGACAGCGGAAAACTGTTTTTT.

The CDR3 protein is CASSVHSGGTDTQYF. The CDR3 DNA is TGTGCCAGCAGCGTCCATAGCGGGGGCACAGATACGCAGTATTTT. V and J are TRBV9 and TRBJ2-3; 8 positions agree with TRBD2. The germline gives CDR1 SGDLS, CDR2 YYNGEE. V shed 2 bases and J 1 base; nucleotides not matched to a gene: 3. The CDR3 totals 15 residues. Looking up the rest from reference TRBV9 and TRBJ2-3 gives the full variable domain: DSGVTQTPKHLITATGQRVTLRCSPRSGDLSVYWYQQSLDQGLQFLIQYYNGEERAKGNILERFSAQQFPDLHSELNLSSLELGDSALYFCASSVHSGGTDTQYFGPGTRLTVL.

The rearrangement joins TRBV19 to TRBJ2-7; 8 nucleotides agree with TRBD2. Trimming removed 1 base from V and 4 bases from J; junction bases left unmatched: 6. The CDR3 consists of 15 residues. Germline V gives CDR1 LNHDA, CDR2 SQIVND (reference sequence). CDR3 protein: CASSIAGGPNYEQYF. CDR3 bases: TGTGCCAGTAGTATAGCGGGAGGGCCCAATTACGAGCAGTACTTC.

The chain has TRBV18 and TRBJ2-7; D assignment may be TRBD1 or TRBD2 (5 bases each). The CDR3 contains 13 residues. The V end lost 6 bases, the J end lost 3 bases, and 12 bases lay between the germline ends. Germline V lookup: CDR1 KGHSH, CDR2 LQKENI. The CDR3 spells CASSGDVNYEQYF. The CDR3 DNA follows: TGTGCCAGCTCTGGGGACGTCAACTACGAGCAGTACTTC.